A single sample is the source of the 5 T cell receptor beta chains below, sequenced in a study of shared clonotypes between healthy human individuals. The assay was immunoSEQ multiplex PCR, and TCRdb's table has in-frame clones only and misses some. Among some 2,500,000 clones, 80% to 95% were seen once, and the ten largest hold 0.36%. What was sequenced was naive CD4+ T cells from PBMCs. Subset in this sample: CD45RA+ positively selected. These receptors all stem from a man aged 18 to 29 in good health. Some clones in this sample may be carry-over from other donors' samples.

The CDR3 spells CASSIQGAYEQYF. The CDR3 nucleotides read TGTGCCAGTAGTATCCAGGGCGCCTACGAGCAGTACTTC. V is TRBV19 and J is TRBJ2-7, with a possible D match to TRBD1 (5 bases). From germline, CDR1 is LNHDA and CDR2 SQIVND (reference sequence). This CDR3 has 13 residues. Trimming took 3 bases from V and 2 from J, leaving 8 bases between them.

The rearrangement joins TRBV4-1 to TRBJ2-3, with 8 bases lining up with TRBD2. CDR3 size: 16 residues. With 4 bases clipped from V and 2 bases from J, the junction kept 8 bases outside the gene matches. The germline V gene has CDR1 MGHRA and CDR2 YSYEKL. The DNA for the CDR3 is TGCGCCAGCAGCCGAGGAGCGGGAGAATACACAGATACGCAGTATTTT. It yields the protein CASSRGAGEYTDTQYF.

Remarks on this clone: This sample also contains other DNA sequences that code for the same CDR3. The chain couples TRBV18 to TRBJ1-4; TRBD1 agrees at 7 bases. The junction had 0 bases not matched to a gene; V was cut back by 3 bases and J by 5 bases. The V gene's germline CDR1 is KGHSH and CDR2 LQKENI. The CDR3 sequence is 13 residues long. The CDR3 sequence: CASSPDRNEKLFF. CDR3 DNA: TGTGCCAGCTCACCGGACAGGAATGAAAAACTGTTTTTT. The complete variable domain, with remaining parts taken from reference TRBV18 and TRBJ1-4, reads NAGVMQNPRHLVRRRGQEARLRCSPMKGHSHVYWYRQLPEEGLKFMVYLQKENIIDESGMPKERFSAEFPKEGPSILRIQQVVRGDSAAYFCASSPDRNEKLFFGSGTQLSVL.

The rearrangement uses TRBV7-8 and TRBJ2-2, with 10 bases aligning to TRBD2. V trimming: 5 bases; J trimming: 4 bases; junction bases outside the gene matches: 7. Germline V gene data show CDR1 as SGHVS and CDR2 as FQNEAQ. CDR3 size: 16 residues. The chain's CDR3 is CASSAIKREGTGELFF. The CDR3 bases are TGTGCCAGCAGCGCGATAAAGCGGGAGGGCACCGGGGAGCTGTTTTTT.

The chain links TRBV5-1 to TRBJ2-7, with a tentative D call TRBD1 (5 bases). V gave up 1 base and J gave up 2 bases, with 13 bases separating them. There are 15 residues in the CDR3. The germline V gene has CDR1 SGHRS and CDR2 YFSETQ. The CDR3 sequence: CASSLIIAGTYEQYF. The CDR3 nucleotides read TGCGCCAGCAGCTTGATAATTGCAGGGACCTACGAGCAGTACTTC.